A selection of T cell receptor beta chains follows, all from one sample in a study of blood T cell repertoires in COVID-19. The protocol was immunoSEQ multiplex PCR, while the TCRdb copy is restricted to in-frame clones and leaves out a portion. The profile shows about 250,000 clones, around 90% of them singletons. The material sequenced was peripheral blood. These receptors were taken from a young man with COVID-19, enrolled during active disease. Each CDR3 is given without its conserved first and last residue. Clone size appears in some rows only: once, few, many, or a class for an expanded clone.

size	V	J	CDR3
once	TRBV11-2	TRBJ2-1	ASSPGSSSYNEQF
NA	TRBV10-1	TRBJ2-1	ASSEGGLAVNEQF
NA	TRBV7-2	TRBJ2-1	ASSTWTSGYNEQF
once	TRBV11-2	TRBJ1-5	ASSPNPGFNQPQH
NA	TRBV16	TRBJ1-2	ASSQSGQGVVYGYT
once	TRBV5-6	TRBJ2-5	ASSLGLLAETQY
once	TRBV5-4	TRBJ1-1	ASTAGQPNTEAF
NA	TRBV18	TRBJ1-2	ASSPVAGQGADGYT
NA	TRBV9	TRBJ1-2	ASSVDVQNYGYT
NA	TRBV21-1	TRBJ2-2	ASRDRGGDTGELF
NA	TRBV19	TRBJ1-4	ASSMGQDWDEKLF
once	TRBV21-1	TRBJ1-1	ASSKVPGNRDTEAF
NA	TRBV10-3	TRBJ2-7	AISTTGGAYEQY